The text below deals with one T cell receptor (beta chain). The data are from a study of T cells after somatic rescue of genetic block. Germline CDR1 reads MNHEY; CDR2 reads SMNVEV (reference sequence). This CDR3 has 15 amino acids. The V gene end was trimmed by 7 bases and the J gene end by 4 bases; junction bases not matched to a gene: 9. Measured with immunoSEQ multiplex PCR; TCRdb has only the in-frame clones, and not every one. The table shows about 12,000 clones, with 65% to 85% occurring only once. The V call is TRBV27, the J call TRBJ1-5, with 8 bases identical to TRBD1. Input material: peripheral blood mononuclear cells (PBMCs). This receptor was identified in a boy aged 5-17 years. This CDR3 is CASKGAGGRNQPQHF. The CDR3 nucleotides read TGTGCCAGCAAGGGCGCAGGGGGCCGAAATCAGCCCCAGCATTTT.